The next 12 T cell receptor beta chains were all read from a single sample in a study of monozygotic twins with inflammatory bowel disease. Reanalyzing the 5' RACE reads, TCRdb keeps one entry per CDR3 protein, without DNA. This sample's table has about 210,000 distinct CDR3 sequences. Material for sequencing was blood. These receptors were obtained from a human donor with ulcerative colitis or Crohn's disease, or a healthy co-twin of an affected twin (not recorded which).

This rearrangement joins TRBV7-4 to TRBJ2-3; TCRdb outputs TRBD1, but without DNA this stays unchecked. Germline CDR1 is SGHVT and CDR2 is SQSDAQ. The CDR3 contains 16 residues. CDR3 residues: CASSPSGPHFTDTQYF.

This chain links TRBV30 with TRBJ2-7. This CDR3 comprises 12 residues. CDR1 is GTSNPN and CDR2 is SVGIG in the germline V gene (reference sequence). This chain's CDR3 is CAWSGYRDEQYF.

The rearrangement links TRBV18 to TRBJ2-7; TCRdb proposes TRBD1, but this gene call is untestable without DNA. The CDR3 consists of 14 residues. Germline V gene data show CDR1 as KGHSH and CDR2 as LQKENI. The CDR3 here is CASSPPGQGHEQYF.

The chain combines TRBV29-1 with TRBJ1-2; TCRdb calls TRBD1, which cannot be checked without DNA. The CDR3 is 13 amino acids. Germline V gene data show CDR1 as SQVTM and CDR2 as ANQGSEA. The CDR3 sequence is CSVGFQGYYGYTF.

The genes are TRBV7-2 and TRBJ2-1; with no DNA, the TCRdb D assignment of TRBD1 cannot be verified. The CDR3 spans 13 residues. CDR1 and CDR2 from the germline V gene are SGHTA and FQGNSA. The CDR3 sequence is CATSGLSYNEQFF.

This chain links TRBV20-1 with TRBJ2-2. Germline V gene lookup returns CDR1 DFQATT and CDR2 SNEGSKA (reference sequence). The CDR3 has 15 amino acids. This CDR3 reads CSARDRPDNTGELFF.

The chain carries TRBV3-1 and TRBJ1-4; the TRBD1 assignment by TCRdb is unverifiable without DNA. Germline loops: CDR1 LGHDT, CDR2 YNNKEL (reference sequence). The CDR3 consists of 14 residues. CDR3 sequence reads: CASSRDSLGGKLFF.

The chain recombines TRBV7-2 with TRBJ2-3. This CDR3 has 11 residues. From germline, CDR1 is SGHTA and CDR2 FQGNSA. The CDR3 here is CASSFVDTQYF.

The chain uses TRBV6-2 or TRBV6-3 and TRBJ1-3; TCRdb proposes TRBD1, but this gene call is untestable without DNA. The CDR3 is 14 residues long. Germline values: CDR1 MNHEY, CDR2 SVGEGT. CDR3 protein: CASRHRDSGNTIYF.

The chain recombines TRBV2 with TRBJ2-1; TCRdb picks TRBD2, but there is no DNA to check that call. The germline V gene encodes CDR1 SNHLY and CDR2 FYNNEI. The CDR3 loop spans 14 amino acids. The CDR3 reads CASIERGGNGEQFF.

This chain joins TRBV11-2 and TRBJ1-6. The CDR3 runs to 15 residues. The germline CDR1 and CDR2 sequences are SGHAT and FQNNGV. CDR3 sequence reads: CASRLDRQSYSPLHF.

J is TRBJ2-7 and V is TRBV11-2; TCRdb's assignment of TRBD1 cannot be checked, as there is no DNA. The CDR3 sequence is 14 residues long. Looked up from germline, CDR1 is SGHAT and CDR2 is FQNNGV. The chain's CDR3 is CASSYLQGSYEQYF.